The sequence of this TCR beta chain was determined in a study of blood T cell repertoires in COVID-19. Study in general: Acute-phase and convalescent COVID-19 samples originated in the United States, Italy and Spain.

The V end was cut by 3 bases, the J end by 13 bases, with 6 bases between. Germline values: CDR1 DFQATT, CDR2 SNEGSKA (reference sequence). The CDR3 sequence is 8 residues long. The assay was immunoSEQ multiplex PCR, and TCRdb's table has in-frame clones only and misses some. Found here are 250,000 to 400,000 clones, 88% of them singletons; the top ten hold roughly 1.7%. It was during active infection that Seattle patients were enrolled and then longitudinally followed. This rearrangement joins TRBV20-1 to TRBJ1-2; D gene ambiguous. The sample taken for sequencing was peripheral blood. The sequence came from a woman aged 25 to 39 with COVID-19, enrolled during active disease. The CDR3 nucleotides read TGCAGTGCTAGTTCTCGCACCTTC. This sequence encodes CSASSRTF.